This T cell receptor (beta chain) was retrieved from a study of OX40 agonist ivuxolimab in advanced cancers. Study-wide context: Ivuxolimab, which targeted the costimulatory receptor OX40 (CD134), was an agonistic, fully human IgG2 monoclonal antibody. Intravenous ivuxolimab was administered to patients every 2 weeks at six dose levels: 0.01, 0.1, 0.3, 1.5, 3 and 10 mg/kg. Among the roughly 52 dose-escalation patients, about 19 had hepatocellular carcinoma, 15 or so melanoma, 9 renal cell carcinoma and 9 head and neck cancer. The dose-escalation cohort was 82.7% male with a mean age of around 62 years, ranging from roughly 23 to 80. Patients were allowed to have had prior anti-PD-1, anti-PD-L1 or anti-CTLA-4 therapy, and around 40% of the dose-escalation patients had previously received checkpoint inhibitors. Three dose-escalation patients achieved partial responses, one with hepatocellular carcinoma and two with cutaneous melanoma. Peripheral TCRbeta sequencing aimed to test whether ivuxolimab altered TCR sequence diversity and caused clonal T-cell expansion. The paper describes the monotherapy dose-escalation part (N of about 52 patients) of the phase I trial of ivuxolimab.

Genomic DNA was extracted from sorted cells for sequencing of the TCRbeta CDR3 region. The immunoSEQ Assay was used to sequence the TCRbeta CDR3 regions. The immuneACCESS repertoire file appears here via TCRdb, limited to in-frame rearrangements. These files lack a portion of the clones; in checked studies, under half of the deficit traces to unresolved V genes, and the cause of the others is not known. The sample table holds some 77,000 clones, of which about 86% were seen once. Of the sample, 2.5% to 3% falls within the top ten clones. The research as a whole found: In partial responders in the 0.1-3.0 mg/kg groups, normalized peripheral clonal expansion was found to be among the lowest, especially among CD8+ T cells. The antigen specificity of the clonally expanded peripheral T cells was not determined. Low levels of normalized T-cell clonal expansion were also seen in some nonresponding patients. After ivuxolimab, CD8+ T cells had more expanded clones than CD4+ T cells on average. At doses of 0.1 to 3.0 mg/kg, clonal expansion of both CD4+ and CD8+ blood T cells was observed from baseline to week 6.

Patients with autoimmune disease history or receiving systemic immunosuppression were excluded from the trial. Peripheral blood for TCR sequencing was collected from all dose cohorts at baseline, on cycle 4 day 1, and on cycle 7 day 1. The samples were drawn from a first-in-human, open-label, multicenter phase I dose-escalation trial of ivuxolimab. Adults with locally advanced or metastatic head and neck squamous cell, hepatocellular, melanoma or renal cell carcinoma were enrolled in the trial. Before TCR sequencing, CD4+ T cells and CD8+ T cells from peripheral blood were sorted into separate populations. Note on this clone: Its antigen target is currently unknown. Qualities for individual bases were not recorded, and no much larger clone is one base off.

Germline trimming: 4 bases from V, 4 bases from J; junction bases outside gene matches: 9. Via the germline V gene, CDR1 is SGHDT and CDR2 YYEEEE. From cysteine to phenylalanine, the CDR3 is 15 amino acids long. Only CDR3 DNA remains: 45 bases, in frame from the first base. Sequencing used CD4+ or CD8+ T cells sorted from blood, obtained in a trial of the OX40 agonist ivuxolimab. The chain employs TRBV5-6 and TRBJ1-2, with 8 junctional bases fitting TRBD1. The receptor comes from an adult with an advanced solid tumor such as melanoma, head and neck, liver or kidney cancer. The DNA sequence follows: TGTGCCAGCAGCCCCCAGGGGGCGGACGGCTATGGCTACACCTTC. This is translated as CASSPQGADGYGYTF.